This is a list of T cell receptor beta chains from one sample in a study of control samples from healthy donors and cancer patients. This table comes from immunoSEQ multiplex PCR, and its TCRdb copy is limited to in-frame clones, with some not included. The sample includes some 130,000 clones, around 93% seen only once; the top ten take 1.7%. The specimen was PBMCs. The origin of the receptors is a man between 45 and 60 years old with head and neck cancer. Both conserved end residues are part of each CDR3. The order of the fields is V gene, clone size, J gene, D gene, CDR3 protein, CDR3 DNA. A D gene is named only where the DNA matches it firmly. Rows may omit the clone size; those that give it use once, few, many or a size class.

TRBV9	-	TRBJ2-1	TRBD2	CASSHGGSLNEQFF	TGTGCCAGCAGCCACGGGGGGTCCCTCAATGAGCAGTTCTTC
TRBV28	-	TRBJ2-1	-	CASPPPTGAPNEQFF	TGTGCCAGTCCCCCGCCGACAGGTGCCCCCAATGAGCAGTTCTTC
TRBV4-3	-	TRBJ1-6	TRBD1	CASSRSRGPPLHF	TGCGCCAGCAGCAGGTCCAGGGGGCCACCCCTCCACTTT
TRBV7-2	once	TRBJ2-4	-	CASSLSVSKNIQYF	TGTGCCAGCAGCTTATCCGTCAGCAAAAACATTCAGTACTTC
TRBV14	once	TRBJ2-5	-	CASSHLGRETQYF	TGTGCCAGCAGCCATCTGGGCAGGGAGACCCAGTACTTC
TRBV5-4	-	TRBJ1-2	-	CASSLYVGNYGYTF	TGTGCCAGCAGCTTGTACGTAGGGAACTATGGCTACACCTTC
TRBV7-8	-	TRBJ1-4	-	CASSLALGSNEKLFF	TGTGCCAGCAGCTTAGCTCTCGGATCTAATGAAAAACTGTTTTTT
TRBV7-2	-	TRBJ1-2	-	CASSSGLGGRYGYTF	TGTGCCAGCAGCTCGGGCTTGGGAGGGCGTTATGGCTACACCTTC
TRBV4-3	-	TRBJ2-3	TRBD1	CASSQVGGLTDTQYF	TGCGCCAGCAGCCAAGTAGGGGGCCTTACAGATACGCAGTATTTT
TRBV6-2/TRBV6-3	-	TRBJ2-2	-	CASSHLLVTGELFF	TGTGCCAGCAGCCACCTACTGGTCACCGGGGAGCTGTTTTTT
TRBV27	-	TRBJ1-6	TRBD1	CASSDRGRGNSPLHF	TGTGCCAGCAGCGACAGGGGCAGAGGGAATTCACCCCTCCACTTT
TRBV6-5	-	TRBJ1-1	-	CASYRGLNTEAFF	TGTGCCAGCTACCGGGGGTTGAACACTGAAGCTTTCTTT
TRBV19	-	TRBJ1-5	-	CASTSGGAVKRQHF	TGTGCCAGTACCTCGGGGGGGGCCGTAAAGCGCCAGCATTTT
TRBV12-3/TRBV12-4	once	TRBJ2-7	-	CASSLYRDDEQYF	TGTGCCAGCAGTTTATACAGGGACGACGAGCAGTACTTC
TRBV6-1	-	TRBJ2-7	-	CASSERTPTYEQYF	TGTGCCAGCAGTGAACGGACACCCACCTACGAGCAGTACTTC
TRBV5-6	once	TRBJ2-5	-	CASSLSLEGPSQETQYF	TGTGCCAGCAGCTTGTCCCTCGAGGGACCTAGTCAAGAGACCCAGTACTTC
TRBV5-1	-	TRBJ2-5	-	CASSGSEGGGRETQYF	TGCGCCAGCAGCGGCTCTGAGGGGGGAGGGAGAGAGACCCAGTACTTC
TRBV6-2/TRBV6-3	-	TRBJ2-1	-	CASSYHQRSEQFF	TGTGCCAGCAGTTATCACCAGAGATCTGAGCAGTTCTTC
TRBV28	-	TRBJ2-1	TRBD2	CASSLSGGAYNEQFF	TGTGCCAGCAGTCTCAGCGGGGGGGCCTACAATGAGCAGTTCTTC
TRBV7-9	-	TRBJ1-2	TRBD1	CASSPHRDRGRGVYGYTF	TGTGCCAGCAGCCCCCACCGGGACAGGGGGCGGGGGGTCTATGGCTACACCTTC
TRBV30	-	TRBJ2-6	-	CAWSGASGANVLTF	TGTGCCTGGAGTGGGGCCTCAGGGGCCAACGTCCTGACTTTC
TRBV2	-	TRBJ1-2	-	CASRTGYTF	TGTGCCAGCAGGACTGGCTACACCTTC
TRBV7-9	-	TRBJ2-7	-	CASSPFLGEQYF	TGTGCCAGCAGCCCCTTCTTGGGCGAGCAGTACTTC
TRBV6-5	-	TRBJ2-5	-	CASRKGAGQTQYF	TGTGCCAGCAGGAAAGGGGCCGGGCAGACCCAGTACTTC
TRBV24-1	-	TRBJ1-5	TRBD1	CATSDPDRGKTSNQPQHF	TGTGCCACCAGTGACCCAGACAGGGGAAAGACTAGCAATCAGCCCCAGCATTTT
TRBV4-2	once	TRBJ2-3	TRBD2	CASSQGQRGITDTQYF	TGTGCCAGCAGCCAAGGCCAGCGGGGAATCACAGATACGCAGTATTTT
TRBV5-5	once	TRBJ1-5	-	CASLPSAGAQPQHF	TGTGCCAGCCTCCCCTCGGCAGGGGCTCAGCCCCAGCATTTT
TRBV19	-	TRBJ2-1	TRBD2	CASSISSGGANEQFF	TGTGCCAGTAGTATAAGTAGCGGGGGGGCAAATGAGCAGTTCTTC
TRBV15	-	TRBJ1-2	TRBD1	CATSRVAQGYGYTF	TGTGCCACCAGCAGAGTTGCACAGGGGTATGGCTACACCTTC
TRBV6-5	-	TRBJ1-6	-	CASSYSLSSYNSPLHF	TGTGCCAGCAGTTACTCTCTGAGCTCCTATAATTCACCCCTCCACTTT
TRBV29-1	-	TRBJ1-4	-	CSVGQATNEKLFF	TGCAGCGTTGGACAGGCAACTAATGAAAAACTGTTTTTT
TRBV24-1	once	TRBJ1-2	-	CATSEPGGGGYTF	TGTGCCACCAGCGAACCCGGTGGGGGTGGCTACACCTTC
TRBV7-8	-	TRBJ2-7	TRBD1	CASSLQGQVDEQYF	TGTGCCAGCAGCTTGCAAGGACAGGTGGACGAGCAGTACTTC
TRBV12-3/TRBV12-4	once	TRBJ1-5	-	CASEGSHNQPQHF	TGTGCCAGCGAGGGGTCCCATAATCAGCCCCAGCATTTT
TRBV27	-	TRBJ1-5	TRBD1	CASSFLGQFNQPQHF	TGTGCCAGCAGTTTCCTGGGACAGTTCAATCAGCCCCAGCATTTT
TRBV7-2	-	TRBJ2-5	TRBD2	CASSSRTSGIETQYF	TGTGCCAGCAGCTCTCGGACTAGCGGGATTGAGACCCAGTACTTC
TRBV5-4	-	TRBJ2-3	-	CASSLKRGLITSTDTQYF	TGTGCCAGCAGCCTAAAGAGGGGACTCATAACTAGCACAGATACGCAGTATTTT
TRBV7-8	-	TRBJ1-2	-	CASSLVAGWVEGYTF	TGTGCCAGCAGCTTAGTGGCGGGGTGGGTGGAAGGCTACACCTTC
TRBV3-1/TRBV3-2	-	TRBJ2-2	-	CASSQVRNTGELFF	TGTGCCAGCAGCCAAGTCCGGAACACCGGGGAGCTGTTTTTT
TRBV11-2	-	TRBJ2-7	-	CASSLVAGTYEQYF	TGTGCCAGCAGCTTAGTCGCGGGAACCTACGAGCAGTACTTC
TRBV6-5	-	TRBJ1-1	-	CASSPWKKGRTEAFF	TGTGCCAGCAGTCCCTGGAAGAAGGGACGCACTGAAGCTTTCTTT
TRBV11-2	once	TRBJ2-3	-	CASSPGTFPTLTDTQYF	TGTGCCAGCAGCCCCGGGACTTTTCCCACCCTCACAGATACGCAGTATTTT
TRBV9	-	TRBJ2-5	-	CASSVASNASTKETQYF	TGTGCCAGCAGCGTAGCTTCGAACGCCTCCACCAAAGAGACCCAGTACTTC
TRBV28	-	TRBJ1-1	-	CASSLRANTEAFF	TGTGCCAGCAGTTTACGAGCAAACACTGAAGCTTTCTTT
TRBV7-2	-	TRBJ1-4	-	CASSLVRGHEKLFF	TGTGCCAGCAGCTTGGTTCGGGGACACGAAAAACTGTTTTTT
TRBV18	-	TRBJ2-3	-	CASSPLQGQSTDTQYF	TGTGCCAGCTCACCGCTACAGGGACAAAGCACAGATACGCAGTATTTT
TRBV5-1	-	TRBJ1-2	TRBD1	CASSLDITGTGTF	TGCGCCAGCAGCTTGGATATTACCGGGACAGGCACCTTC
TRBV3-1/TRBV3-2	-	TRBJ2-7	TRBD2	CASGGGAYEQYF	TGTGCCAGCGGCGGGGGGGCGTACGAGCAGTACTTC
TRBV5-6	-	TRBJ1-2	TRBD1	CASSLTGVNGYTF	TGTGCCAGCAGCTTGACAGGGGTGAATGGCTACACCTTC
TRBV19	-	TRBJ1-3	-	CASSDLRGGGGNTIYF	TGTGCCAGTAGTGACCTCAGGGGTGGCGGAGGGAACACCATATATTTT
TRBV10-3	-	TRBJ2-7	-	CAISESGGGLSYEQYF	TGTGCCATCAGTGAGTCCGGAGGGGGCCTTTCCTACGAGCAGTACTTC
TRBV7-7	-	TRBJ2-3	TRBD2	CASSPGLAGASDTQYF	TGTGCCAGCAGTCCTGGACTAGCGGGGGCGTCAGATACGCAGTATTTT
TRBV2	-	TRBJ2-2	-	CASSEVRTNTGELFF	TGTGCCAGCAGTGAGGTCAGGACGAACACCGGGGAGCTGTTTTTT
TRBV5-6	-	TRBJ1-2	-	CASSLDRNNYGYTF	TGTGCCAGCAGCTTGGATCGGAATAACTATGGCTACACCTTC
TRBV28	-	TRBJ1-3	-	CASSFRLGVGNTIYF	TGTGCCAGCAGTTTCCGGTTGGGGGTTGGAAACACCATATATTTT